This T cell receptor (beta chain) is from a study of shared clonotypes between healthy human individuals. Study as a whole: Per donor, three plates held CD4 naive cells, three held CD4 memory, two held CD8 naive and one held CD8 memory.

Naive CD8 isolation took CD45RO-negative cells positively selected for CCR7 and excluded terminally differentiated effector memory CD45RA+ cells. An approximately 210 ng quantity of DNA, roughly 32,000 T cell genomes, went into the sorted-subset replicate PCRs. Libraries were prepared by immunoSEQ multiplex PCR; TCRdb keeps only in-frame clonotypes and omits some of them. The sample yields approximately 600,000 clones, about 95% seen once. This CDR3 contains 15 residues. Trimming cost V 0 bases and J 9 bases, with 12 bases left between them. Germline V gene sequence: CDR1 MGHRA, CDR2 YSYEKL. Input material: naive CD8+ T cells sorted from blood. The chain uses TRBV4-1 and TRBJ1-6, with D unclear. The receptor comes from a woman in her 30s in good health. The CDR3 DNA follows: TGCGCCAGCAGCCAAGACAAGGCGGGTGGTTCACCCCTCCACTTT. Translation gives CASSQDKAGGSPLHF.